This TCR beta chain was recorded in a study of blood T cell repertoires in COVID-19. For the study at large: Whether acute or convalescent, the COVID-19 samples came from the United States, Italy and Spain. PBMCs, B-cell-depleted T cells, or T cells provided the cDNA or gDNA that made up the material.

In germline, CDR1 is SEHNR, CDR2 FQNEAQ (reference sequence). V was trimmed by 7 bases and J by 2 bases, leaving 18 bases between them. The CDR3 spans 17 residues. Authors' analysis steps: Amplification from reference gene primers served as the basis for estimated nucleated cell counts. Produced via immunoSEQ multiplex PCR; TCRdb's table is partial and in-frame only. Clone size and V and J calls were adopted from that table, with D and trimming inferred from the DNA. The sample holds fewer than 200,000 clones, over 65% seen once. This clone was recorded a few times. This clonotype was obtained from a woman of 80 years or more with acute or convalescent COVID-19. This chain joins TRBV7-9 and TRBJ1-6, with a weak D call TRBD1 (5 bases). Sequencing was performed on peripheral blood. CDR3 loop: CASIQAGGAPYNSPLHF. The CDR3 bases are TGTGCCAGCATCCAGGCCGGGGGAGCGCCCTATAATTCACCCCTCCACTTT.